The T cell receptor (beta chain) under discussion was sequenced for a study of TIL therapy for anti-PD-1-resistant metastatic lung cancer (dated by TCRdb to the early 2020s). General notes on the study: Before any PD-1/PD-L1 blockade was given, tumors were harvested, nivolumab was then administered, and patients who progressed went on to receive lymphodepletion, an infusion of expanded TIL, and IL-2. Enrolled patients had a median age of about 53 years (range 38-75) and a median tumor PD-L1 proportion score of over 5.5%. The cohort was composed predominantly of lung adenocarcinoma, with a few EGFR-mutant and two ALK-rearranged tumors included, and half of patients were identified as current or former smokers. Across the cohort, whole-exome sequencing showed a median non-synonymous tumor mutation burden of roughly 1.5 mutations per megabase. Clonotypes were tracked across tumor, expanded TIL product and serial blood samples by T cell receptor beta sequencing of tumor and peripheral blood.

According to the study, the label for this sample's time point signals: pre-treatment sample, taken before nivolumab and TIL therapy. Between late 2017 and 2020, a dual-center phase I trial enrolled adults who had stage 4 NSCLC. The samples were obtained from a phase I trial that was single-arm and open-label and tested tumor-infiltrating lymphocyte therapy combined with nivolumab in advanced non-small cell lung cancer. Blood mononuclear cells were isolated from EDTA tubes by Ficoll gradient and were snap-frozen as pellets, and DNA was extracted with a Qiagen mini-prep kit. From cysteine to phenylalanine, the CDR3 is 14 amino acids long. Only CDR3 DNA is held: 42 bases, read in frame from base 1. Germline trimming amounts to 1 base on V and 6 bases on J, with 8 as the count of junction bases outside the gene matches. CDR1 and CDR2 are drawn from the germline V gene: SQVTM, ANQGSEA. Of note for this clone: This clone's antigen is unknown. Per-base qualities were not stored, and no clone one base away is much larger.

The immunoSEQ v3 hsTCRB kit was used to amplify TCR beta CDR3 regions from genomic DNA through bias-controlled multiplex PCR. An Illumina NextSeq 500 was used to sequence the TCR libraries, reaching some 2 million read pairs at survey level or roughly 4.5-6 million at deep level. Per the source publication's procedure: V, D and J genes were assigned, non-productive sequences were removed, and clonality was reported by immunoSEQ Analyzer software. Repertoires were compared by productive Simpson clonality and by the Morisita overlap index of productive TRB rearrangements between infused TIL and blood. Absolute clonotype counts in blood were estimated by multiplying the lymphocyte count by the CD3+ fraction and by the productive frequency of the clone. What TCRdb holds here is the immuneACCESS table cut down to in-frame rearrangements. Part of the clones is not present; checked against another copy, under half of the missing clones reflect an unresolved V gene, and the others are unexplained. That table furnishes V, J and clone size, whereas the DNA furnished D and trimming. A total of about 17,000 clones appear in this sample, roughly 79% of them only once. Around 7% of the sample rests with the top ten.

Results and caveats for the whole study, not just this receptor: Generalizability was limited because the cohort was highly selected, with more treatment-naive, never-smoker and oncogene-addicted patients included than is typical. The study protocol defined all tumor marker inferences as exploratory. The baseline peripheral repertoire was partially replaced by infused TIL clonotypes, which then decayed over months, and no apparent association between persistence and response was found.

The sequenced sample was blood, obtained at baseline. This clonotype originated in a person between 25 and 79 years old with non-small cell lung cancer. The V and J segments used are TRBV29-1 and TRBJ2-7; the junction holds 8 bases that match TRBD1. The CDR3 loop reads CSVEGWAGGREQYF. The DNA reads as follows: TGCAGCGTTGAAGGGTGGGCAGGGGGCCGCGAGCAGTACTTC.